The source of this TCR beta chain is a study of blood T cell repertoires in COVID-19. As for the study in general: Samples came from the United States, Italy and Spain, spanning acute and convalescent COVID-19. T cells, B-cell-depleted T cells, or PBMCs provided the cDNA or gDNA that served as material.

Authors' analysis steps: The assay estimated nucleated cells by amplifying reference gene primers. The table came from immunoSEQ multiplex PCR; TCRdb's copy has only in-frame clones and leaves some out. Clone size and V and J calls were adopted from that table, with D and trimming inferred from the DNA. Altogether under 150,000 clones are present, under 85% being singletons, with the ten largest covering about 9.9%. Germline V gene data show CDR1 as SEHNR and CDR2 as FQNEAQ (reference sequence). The CDR3 is made up of 13 amino acids. The trim removed 5 bases at V and 5 bases at J, leaving 2 bases unmatched.

The source of this sequence is a man aged 40-49 years with active or convalescent COVID-19. The sequenced sample was peripheral blood. This chain joins TRBV7-9 and TRBJ2-2, with 7 bases lining up with TRBD1. CDR3 nucleotides: TGTGCCAGCAGCCAACAGGGGACCGGGGAGCTGTTTTTT. Translation gives CASSQQGTGELFF.